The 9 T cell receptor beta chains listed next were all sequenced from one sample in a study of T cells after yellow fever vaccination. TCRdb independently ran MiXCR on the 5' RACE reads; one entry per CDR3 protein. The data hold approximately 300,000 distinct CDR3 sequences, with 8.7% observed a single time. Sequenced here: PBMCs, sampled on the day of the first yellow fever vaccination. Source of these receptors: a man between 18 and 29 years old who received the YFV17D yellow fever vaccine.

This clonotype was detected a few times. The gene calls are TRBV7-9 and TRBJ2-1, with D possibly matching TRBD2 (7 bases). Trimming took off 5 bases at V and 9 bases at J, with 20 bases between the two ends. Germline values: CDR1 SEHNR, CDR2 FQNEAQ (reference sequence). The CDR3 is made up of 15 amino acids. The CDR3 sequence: CASSPQGGGRSEQFF. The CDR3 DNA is TGTGCCAGCAGCCCCCAGGGAGGGGGGAGGAGTGAGCAGTTCTTC.

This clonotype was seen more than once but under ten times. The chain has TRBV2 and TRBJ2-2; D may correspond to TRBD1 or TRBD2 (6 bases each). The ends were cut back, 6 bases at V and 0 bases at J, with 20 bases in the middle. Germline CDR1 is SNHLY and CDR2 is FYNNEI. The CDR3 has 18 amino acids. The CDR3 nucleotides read TGTGCCAGCAGAGGCGCGAGGGGGGCCCTCGCGAACACCGGGGAGCTGTTTTTT. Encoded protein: CASRGARGALANTGELFF.

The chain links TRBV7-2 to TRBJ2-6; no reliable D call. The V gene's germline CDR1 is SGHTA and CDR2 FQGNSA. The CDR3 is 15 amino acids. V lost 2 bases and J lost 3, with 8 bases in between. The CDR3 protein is CASSLQGVGANVLTF. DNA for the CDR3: TGTGCCAGCAGCTTACAAGGAGTTGGGGCCAACGTCCTGACTTTC.

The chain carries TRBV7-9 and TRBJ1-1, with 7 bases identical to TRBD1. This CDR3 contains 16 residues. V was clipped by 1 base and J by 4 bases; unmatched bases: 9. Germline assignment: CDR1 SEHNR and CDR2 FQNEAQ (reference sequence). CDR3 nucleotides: TGTGCCAGCAGCTTAGAACGACAGGGATGGGGCACTGAAGCTTTCTTT. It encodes CASSLERQGWGTEAFF.

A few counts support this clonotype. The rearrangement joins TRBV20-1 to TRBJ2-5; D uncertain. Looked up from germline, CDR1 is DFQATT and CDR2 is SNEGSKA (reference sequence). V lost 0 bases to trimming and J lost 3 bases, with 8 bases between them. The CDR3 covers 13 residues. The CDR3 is CSARDFLEETQYF. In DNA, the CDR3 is TGCAGTGCTAGAGATTTCCTAGAAGAGACCCAGTACTTC.

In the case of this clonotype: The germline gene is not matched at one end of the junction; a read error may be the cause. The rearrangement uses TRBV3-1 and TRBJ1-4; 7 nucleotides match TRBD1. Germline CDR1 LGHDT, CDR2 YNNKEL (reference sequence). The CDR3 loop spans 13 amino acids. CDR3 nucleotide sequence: TGTGCCAGCAGCCAACGAGGGTCAACAGGGGCGATTTTT. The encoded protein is CASSQRGSTGAIF.

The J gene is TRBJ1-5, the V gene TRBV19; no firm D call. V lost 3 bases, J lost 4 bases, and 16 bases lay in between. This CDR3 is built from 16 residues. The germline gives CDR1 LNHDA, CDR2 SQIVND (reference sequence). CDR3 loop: CASSIMVRVFNQPQHF. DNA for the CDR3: TGTGCCAGTAGTATTATGGTCCGGGTTTTTAATCAGCCCCAGCATTTT.

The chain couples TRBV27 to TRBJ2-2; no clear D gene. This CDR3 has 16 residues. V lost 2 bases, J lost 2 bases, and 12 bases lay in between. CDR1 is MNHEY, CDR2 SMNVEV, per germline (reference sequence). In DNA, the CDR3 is TGTGCCAGCAGTTTACTCTCCGGACCCAACACCGGGGAGCTGTTTTTT. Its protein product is CASSLLSGPNTGELFF.

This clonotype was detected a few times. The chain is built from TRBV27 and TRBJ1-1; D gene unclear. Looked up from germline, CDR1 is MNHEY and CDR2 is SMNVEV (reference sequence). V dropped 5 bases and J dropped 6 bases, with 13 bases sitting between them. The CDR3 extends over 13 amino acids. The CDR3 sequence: CASSTARTSEAFF. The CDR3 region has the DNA TGTGCCAGCAGTACCGCGAGGACTTCTGAAGCTTTCTTT.